Listed below are T cell receptor beta chains from one sample, sequenced in a study of cytomegalovirus exposure and HLA in healthy donors. The table came from immunoSEQ multiplex PCR; TCRdb's copy has only in-frame clones and leaves some out. Here the sample spans under 250,000 clones, over 75% being singletons. The sequencing input was PBMCs. Receptors originate from a woman aged 45 to 65 in good health and CMV-seropositive. Each CDR3 is given with its conserved first and last residue. D genes are given only for firm matches. Only part of the rows carry a size: once, few, many, or a class if the clone is expanded.

TGTGCCAGCAGTTCGCCGAGGGGGGGACAGGAGACCTACGAGCAGTACTTC	CASSSPRGGQETYEQYF	17	.	.	TRBJ2-7	TRBV28
TGTGCCAGCAGCCAAGTGGGCGCGTCCGGGGAGCTGTTTTTT	CASSQVGASGELFF	14	.	.	TRBJ2-2	TRBV4-2
TGTGCCAGCAGTAAATCAGATTGGAATTCACCCCTCCACTTT	CASSKSDWNSPLHF	14	.	.	TRBJ1-6	TRBV6-5
TGCAGCGTCTTATGGGCTAGAGGGAAAGAGACCCAGTACTTC	CSVLWARGKETQYF	14	.	.	TRBJ2-5	TRBV29-1
TGCAGCGTTGAAAGGGGGAAGGGGGCTAGCAATCAGCCCCAGCATTTT	CSVERGKGASNQPQHF	16	once	TRBD1	TRBJ1-5	TRBV29-1
TGTGCCAGCAGCTCCCCAGGGGCGACCGCTTTTGAAGCTTTCTTT	CASSSPGATAFEAFF	15	.	.	TRBJ1-1	TRBV7-3
TGTGCCAGCAGCCCCGCAGGGTCGGACGAGGTTTACTATGGCTACACCTTC	CASSPAGSDEVYYGYTF	17	.	.	TRBJ1-2	TRBV7-6
TGCGCCAGCAGCGCCCGGGACAGGGTCGACGAGCAGTACTTC	CASSARDRVDEQYF	14	.	TRBD1	TRBJ2-7	TRBV4-1
TGCGCCAGCAGCTTCGGGACACAGGGTGAAGCTTTCTTT	CASSFGTQGEAFF	13	.	.	TRBJ1-1	TRBV5-1
TGTGCCAGCAGCTCCTCGAGGTCCTCCTATAATTCACCCCTCCACTTT	CASSSSRSSYNSPLHF	16	.	.	TRBJ1-6	TRBV5-4
TGTGCCAGTAGCCTGGAGGGGTACGAGCAGTACTTC	CASSLEGYEQYF	12	.	.	TRBJ2-7	TRBV19
TGCGCCAGCAGCTTGGAGGGGCTCGAATTCCAGCCCCAGCATTTT	CASSLEGLEFQPQHF	15	.	.	TRBJ1-5	TRBV5-1
TGTGCCAGTAGTATAAACAGGGGGAACACTGAAGCTTTCTTT	CASSINRGNTEAFF	14	.	TRBD1	TRBJ1-1	TRBV19
TGTGCCAGCTCGCTCCGACAAACGCCTAACTATGGCTACACCTTC	CASSLRQTPNYGYTF	15	once	.	TRBJ1-2	TRBV18